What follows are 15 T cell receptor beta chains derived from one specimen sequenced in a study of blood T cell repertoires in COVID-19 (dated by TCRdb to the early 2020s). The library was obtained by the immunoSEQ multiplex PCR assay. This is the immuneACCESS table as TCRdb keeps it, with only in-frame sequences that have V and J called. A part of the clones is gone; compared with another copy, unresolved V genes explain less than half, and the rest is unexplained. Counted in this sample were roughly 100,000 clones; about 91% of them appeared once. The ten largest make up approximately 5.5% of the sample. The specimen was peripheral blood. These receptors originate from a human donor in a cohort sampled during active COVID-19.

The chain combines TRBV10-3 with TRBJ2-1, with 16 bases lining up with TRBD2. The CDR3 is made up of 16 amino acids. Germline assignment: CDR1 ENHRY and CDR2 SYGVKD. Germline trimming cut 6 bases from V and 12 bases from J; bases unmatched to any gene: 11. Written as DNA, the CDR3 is TGTGCCATCAGAGAACTCCTGGGACTAGCGGGAGGGCGGCAGTTCTTC. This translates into CAIRELLGLAGGRQFF.

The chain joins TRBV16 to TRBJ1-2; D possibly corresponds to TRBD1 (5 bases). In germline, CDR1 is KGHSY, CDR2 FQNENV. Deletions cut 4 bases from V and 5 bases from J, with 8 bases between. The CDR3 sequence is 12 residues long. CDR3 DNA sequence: TGTGCCAGCAGCCCCCGACAGTATGGCTACACCTTC. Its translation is CASSPRQYGYTF.

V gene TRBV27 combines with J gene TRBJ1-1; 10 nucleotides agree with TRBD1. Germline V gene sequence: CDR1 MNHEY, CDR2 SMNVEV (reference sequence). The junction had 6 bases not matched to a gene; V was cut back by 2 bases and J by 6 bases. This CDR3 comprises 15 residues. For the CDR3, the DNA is TGTGCCAGCAGTTTACCTCCCGGGACAGGGGCTGAAGCTTTCTTT. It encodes CASSLPPGTGAEAFF.

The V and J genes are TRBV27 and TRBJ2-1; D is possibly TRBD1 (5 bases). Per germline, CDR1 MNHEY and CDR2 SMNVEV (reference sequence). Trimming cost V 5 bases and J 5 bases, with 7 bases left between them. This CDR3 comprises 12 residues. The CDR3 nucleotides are TGTGCCAGCAGTCAGGGAAACAATGAGCAGTTCTTC. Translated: CASSQGNNEQFF.

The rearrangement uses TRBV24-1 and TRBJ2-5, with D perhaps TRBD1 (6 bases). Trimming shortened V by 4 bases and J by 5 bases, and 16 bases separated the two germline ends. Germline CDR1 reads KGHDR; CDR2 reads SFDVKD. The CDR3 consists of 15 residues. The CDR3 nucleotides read TGTGCCACCAGTGAACCCTCTGCAGGGGTTGAGACCCAGTACTTC. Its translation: CATSEPSAGVETQYF.

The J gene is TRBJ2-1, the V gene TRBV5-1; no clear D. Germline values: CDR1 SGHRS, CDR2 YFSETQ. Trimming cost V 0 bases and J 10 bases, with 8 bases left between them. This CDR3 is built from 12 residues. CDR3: CASSLVFGEQFF. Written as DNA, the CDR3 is TGCGCCAGCAGCTTGGTTTTCGGGGAGCAGTTCTTC.

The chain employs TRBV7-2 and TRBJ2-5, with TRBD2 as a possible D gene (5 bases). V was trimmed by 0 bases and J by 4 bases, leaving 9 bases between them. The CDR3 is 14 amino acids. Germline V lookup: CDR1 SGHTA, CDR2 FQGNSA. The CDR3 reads CASSLAVRGETQYF. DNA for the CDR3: TGTGCCAGCAGCTTAGCCGTACGGGGAGAGACCCAGTACTTC.

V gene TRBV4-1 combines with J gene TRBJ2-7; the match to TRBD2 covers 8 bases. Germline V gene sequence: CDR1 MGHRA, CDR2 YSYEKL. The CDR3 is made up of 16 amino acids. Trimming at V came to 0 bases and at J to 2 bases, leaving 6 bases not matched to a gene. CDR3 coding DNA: TGCGCCAGCAGCCAAGAGCGCGGGGGGCCACCCTACGAGCAGTACTTC. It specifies CASSQERGGPPYEQYF.

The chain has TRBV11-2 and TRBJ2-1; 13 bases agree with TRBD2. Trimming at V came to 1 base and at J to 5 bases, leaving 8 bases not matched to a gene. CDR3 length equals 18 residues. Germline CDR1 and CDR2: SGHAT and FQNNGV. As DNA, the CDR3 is TGTGCCAGCAGCTTAGCGGGCCCGGGACTAGCGGGAAACAATGAGCAGTTCTTC. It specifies CASSLAGPGLAGNNEQFF. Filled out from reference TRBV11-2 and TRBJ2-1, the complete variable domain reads EAGVAQSPRYKIIEKRQSVAFWCNPISGHATLYWYQQILGQGPKLLIQFQNNGVVDDSQLPKDRFSAERLKGVDSTLKIQPAKLEDSAVYLCASSLAGPGLAGNNEQFFGPGTRLTVL.

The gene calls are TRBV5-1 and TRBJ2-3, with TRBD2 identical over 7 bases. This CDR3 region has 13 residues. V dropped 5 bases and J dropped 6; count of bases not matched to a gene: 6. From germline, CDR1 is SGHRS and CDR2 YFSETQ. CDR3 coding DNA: TGCGCCAGCAGTGCGGGAGTAACTGATACGCAGTATTTT. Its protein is CASSAGVTDTQYF.

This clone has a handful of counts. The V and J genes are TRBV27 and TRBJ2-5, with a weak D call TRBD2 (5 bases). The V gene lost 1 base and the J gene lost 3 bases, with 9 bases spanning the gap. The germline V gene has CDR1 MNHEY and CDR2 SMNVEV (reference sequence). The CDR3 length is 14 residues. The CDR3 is CASSLWAGEETQYF. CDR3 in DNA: TGTGCCAGCAGTTTATGGGCGGGCGAAGAGACCCAGTACTTC.

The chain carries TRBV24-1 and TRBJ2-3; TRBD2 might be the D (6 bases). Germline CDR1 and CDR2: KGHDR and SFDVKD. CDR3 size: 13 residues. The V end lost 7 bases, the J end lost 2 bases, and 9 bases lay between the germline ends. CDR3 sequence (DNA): TGTGCCACCAGCCGGGGGTCCACAGATACGCAGTATTTT. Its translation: CATSRGSTDTQYF.

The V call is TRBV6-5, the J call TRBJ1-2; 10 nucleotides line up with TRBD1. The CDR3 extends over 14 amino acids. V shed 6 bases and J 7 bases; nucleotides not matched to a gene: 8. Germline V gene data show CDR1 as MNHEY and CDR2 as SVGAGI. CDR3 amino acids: CASSLDRGRSGYTF. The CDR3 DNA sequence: TGTGCCAGCAGCCTAGACAGGGGGCGGTCTGGCTACACCTTC.

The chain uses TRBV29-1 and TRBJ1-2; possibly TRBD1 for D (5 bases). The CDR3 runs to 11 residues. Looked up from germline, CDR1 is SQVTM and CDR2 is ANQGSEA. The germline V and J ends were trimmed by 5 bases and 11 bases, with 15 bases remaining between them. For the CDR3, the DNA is TGCAGCGTTTACCATCAGGGCCGGTACACCTTC. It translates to CSVYHQGRYTF. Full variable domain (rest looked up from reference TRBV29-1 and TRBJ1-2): SAVISQKPSRDICQRGTSLTIQCQVDSQVTMMFWYRQQPGQSLTLIATANQGSEATYESGFVIDKFPISRPNLTFSTLTVSNMSPEDSSIYLCSVYHQGRYTFGSGTRLTVV.

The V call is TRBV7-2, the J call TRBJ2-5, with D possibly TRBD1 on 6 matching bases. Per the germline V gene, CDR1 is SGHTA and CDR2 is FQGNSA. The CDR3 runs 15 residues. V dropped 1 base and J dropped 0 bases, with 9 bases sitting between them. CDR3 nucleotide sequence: TGTGCCAGCAGCTTAGTGGGGGCATACCAAGAGACCCAGTACTTC. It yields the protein CASSLVGAYQETQYF. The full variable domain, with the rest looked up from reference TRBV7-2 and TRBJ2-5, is GAGVSQSPSNKVTEKGKDVELRCDPISGHTALYWYRQSLGQGLEFLIYFQGNSAPDKSGLPSDRFSAERTGGSVSTLTIQRTQQEDSAVYLCASSLVGAYQETQYFGPGTRLLVL.